This TCR beta chain originates from a study of metastatic and nonmetastatic thyroid tumors. Study processing details: A distant-metastasis classifier for papillary thyroid cancer was built using CDR3 differences across clinicopathological groups. Through MiXCR, TCRdb re-clonotyped the PCR reads. The V and J calls reflect TCRdb's pipeline rather than the authors' work. This sample has about 6,100 clones, with less than 30% found just once. This CDR3 comprises 13 residues. Germline loops: CDR1 MNHEY, CDR2 SMNVEV (reference sequence). Unmatched junction bases numbered 10, after V lost 6 bases and J lost 10 bases. Until they underwent thyroid surgery, no patient had received any treatment.

This clonotype was sampled from a female donor with papillary thyroid cancer or a benign thyroid nodule (not recorded which). Some clones in this sample may be carry-over from other donors' samples. What was sequenced was adjacent normal tissue. V gene TRBV27 combines with J gene TRBJ1-2; 8 bases line up with TRBD1. CDR3 nucleotides: TGTGCCAGCAGCTTTACAGGGGGAAATGTCTACACCTTC. It specifies CASSFTGGNVYTF.